Included here is one TCR beta chain sequence, with context. Antigen unknown. The V gene's germline CDR1 is MGHRA and CDR2 YSYEKL. This CDR3 is built from 15 residues. Between the trimmed V and J ends, which lost 1 base and 0 bases, there was a span of 8 bases. These data originate in a study of beta chain features in type 1 diabetes. Reverse transcription of all isolated RNA meant that expressed TCRB transcripts were sequenced. Some clones are missing from TCRdb's copy, which holds only in-frame ones; the method was immunoSEQ multiplex PCR. The profile covers 450,000 to 600,000 clones, with over 25% appearing a single time and about 0.065% taken by the ten largest. Cells sorted by CD45RO/CCR7/CD25/CD127/CD95/CD27 comprised CD4+ naive, central memory, regulatory and stem cell-like memory cells. Study-wide points: Equally in patients and controls, shorter templates might have been favored by PCR. Shorter TCRB CDR3s, moderately but significantly so, were found in Type 1 diabetes patients in all four CD4+ subsets. Insertions at VDJ junctions were less frequent in type 1 diabetes patients. These patients also deleted more nucleotides at the same junctions.

This receptor was identified in a man aged 18 to 30 in good health. The sample consisted of naive CD4+ T cells from blood. V gene TRBV4-1 combines with J gene TRBJ2-3, with unresolved D. CDR3 sequence reads: CASSQVLVSTDTQYF. The CDR3 DNA reads as TGCGCCAGCAGCCAAGTCTTAGTAAGCACAGATACGCAGTATTTT.